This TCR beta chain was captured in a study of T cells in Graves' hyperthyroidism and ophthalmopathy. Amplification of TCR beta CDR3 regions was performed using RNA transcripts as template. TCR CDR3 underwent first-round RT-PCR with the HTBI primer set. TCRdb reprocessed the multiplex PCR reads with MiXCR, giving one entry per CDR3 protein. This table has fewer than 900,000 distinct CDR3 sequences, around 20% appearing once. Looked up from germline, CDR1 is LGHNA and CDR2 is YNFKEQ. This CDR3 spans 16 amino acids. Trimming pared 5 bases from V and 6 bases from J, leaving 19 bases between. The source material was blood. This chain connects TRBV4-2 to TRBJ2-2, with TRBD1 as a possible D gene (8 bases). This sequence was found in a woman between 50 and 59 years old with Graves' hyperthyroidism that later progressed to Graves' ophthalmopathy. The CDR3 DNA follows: TGTGCCAGCAGCTCCCGGACAGGGAGGGATCCCGGGGAGCTGTTTTTT. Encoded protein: CASSSRTGRDPGELFF.